What follows describes a single T cell receptor (beta chain). The antigen it recognizes is unknown. No base-level quality is on record; no much larger clone is a single base apart. These data originate in a study of cytotoxic CD8 clonotypes in ibrutinib-treated CLL (dated by TCRdb to about 2021). Background for the entire study: The cohort had about a dozen relapsed/refractory and under 16 treatment-naive patients; roughly 17 were IGHV unmutated. Responses were partial in some 24 patients and complete in 2; after median 68 months follow-up, some 15 stayed in remission and approximately twelve progressed. Response samples were obtained after a median of approximately 12 months of treatment, with a range of roughly 6 to 36 months. Samples averaged approximately 240,000 productive templates and 80,000 to 100,000 productive rearrangements. Of the 86 participants in the trial, about 25 had longitudinal samples available. Cryopreserved peripheral blood mononuclear cells were obtained before treatment, at response, and at either sustained remission or disease progression. Every sample from remission and from progressive disease was obtained while the patients were still on ibrutinib.

Spanning cysteine to phenylalanine, the CDR3 consists of 14 amino acids. The kept DNA is CDR3 alone, 42 bases in frame from the first base. Sequences SGHRS (CDR1) and YFSETQ (CDR2) are obtained from the germline V gene. V sheds 2 bases and J sheds 1 base, leaving 9 bases between their ends. The sample's time point label is to be understood as: approximately 25 months on ibrutinib. For TCR beta library preparation, around 2.1 micrograms of genomic DNA were extracted from the cryopreserved PBMCs. Longitudinal blood samples from CLL patients on ibrutinib monotherapy were analyzed using high-throughput TCR beta sequencing. The patients took part in an open-label, single-center phase 2 trial of ibrutinib monotherapy. A MiSeq instrument was used for deep resolution sequencing, which targeted depths ranging from 1 in 1 million up to 1 in 200,000 T cells, with coverage averaging 10x for each clonotype. TCR beta libraries were generated with the immunoSEQ hsTCRB Kit. The study's processing was this. The data were analyzed with ImmunoSEQ Analyzer and ImmunoSEQ Data Assistant, and V, D and J gene assignments followed IMGT definitions. Clonality, which ranges from 0 to 1, was calculated by subtracting the normalized Shannon entropy of productive rearrangement frequencies from one. Public clonotype analysis was restricted to overrepresented clonotypes comprising at least 0.05% of each patient's repertoire. Approximately 14 age-matched healthy donor repertoires from immuneACCESS served as clonality controls. TCRdb re-hosts the immuneACCESS table, in-frame sequences only. Its copies lack some clones; in the studies checked, an unresolved V gene accounts for under half of them, and the cause for the rest is not known. V, J and clone size are those of that table, while D and trimming were read from the DNA. The sample records 65,000 to 90,000 clones, less than 85% of which are singletons. The biggest ten clones account for less than 45% of the sample.

General conclusions and limits of the study: Baseline clonality exceeded that of age-matched healthy donors and correlated strongly with circulating CD8+ T-cell counts. Public clonotypes were found to be uncommon and were observed to contract or remain stable during treatment; the increase in clonality was shown to reflect expansion of private clonotypes at ibrutinib response. Sustained-remission and progressing patients did not have matched sampling times, and lymph node repertoires were not examined. Clonality increased at ibrutinib response, stayed stable in sustained remission, and fell back toward baseline at progression.

The receptor was isolated from a human donor with chronic lymphocytic leukemia. The input for sequencing was PBMCs, taken after 24 months of ibrutinib treatment. The rearrangement joined TRBV5-1 to TRBJ1-1; no D gene can be assigned with confidence. The CDR3 loop reads CASSFSTRNTEAFF. The bases read TGCGCCAGCAGCTTCAGTACGCGGAACACTGAAGCTTTCTTT.